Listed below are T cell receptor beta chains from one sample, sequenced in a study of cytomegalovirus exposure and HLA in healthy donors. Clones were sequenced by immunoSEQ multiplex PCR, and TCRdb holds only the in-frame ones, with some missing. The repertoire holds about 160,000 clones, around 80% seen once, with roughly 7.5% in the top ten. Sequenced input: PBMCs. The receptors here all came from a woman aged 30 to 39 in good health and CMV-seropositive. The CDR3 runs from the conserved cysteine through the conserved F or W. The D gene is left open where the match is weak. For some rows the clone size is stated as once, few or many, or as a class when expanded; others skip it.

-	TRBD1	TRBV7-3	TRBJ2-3	CASSRDRESHATQYF	TGTGCCAGCAGCAGGGACAGGGAAAGCCACGCTACGCAGTATTTT
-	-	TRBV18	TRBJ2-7	CASSPTGSSDEQYF	TGTGCCAGCTCACCTACAGGGTCCTCGGACGAGCAGTACTTC
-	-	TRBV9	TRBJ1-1	CASSPTGRNAEAFF	TGTGCCAGCAGCCCTACAGGGAGAAACGCTGAAGCTTTCTTT
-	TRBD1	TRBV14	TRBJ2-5	CASSQEGRTGGGETQYF	TGTGCCAGCAGCCAAGAGGGCCGGACAGGGGGGGGAGAGACCCAGTACTTC
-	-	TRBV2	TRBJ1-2	CASSLETGVGGYTF	TGTGCCAGCAGCCTAGAAACGGGGGTAGGTGGCTACACCTTC
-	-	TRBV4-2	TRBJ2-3	CASSQLTDTQYF	TGTGCCAGCAGCCAACTCACAGATACGCAGTATTTT
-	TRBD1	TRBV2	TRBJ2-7	CASSDQGAGYEQYF	TGTGCCAGCAGTGACCAGGGGGCGGGCTACGAGCAGTACTTC
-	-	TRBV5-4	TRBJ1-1	CASSSDGTLEGAFF	TGTGCCAGCAGCTCGGACGGGACTCTCGAAGGAGCTTTCTTT
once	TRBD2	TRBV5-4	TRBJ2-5	CASTTSGGLQETQYF	TGTGCCAGCACTACTAGCGGGGGTTTACAAGAGACCCAGTACTTC
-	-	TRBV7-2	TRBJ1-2	CASSPSGANYGYTF	TGTGCCAGCAGCCCCAGCGGGGCTAACTATGGCTACACCTTC
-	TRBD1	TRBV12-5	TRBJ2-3	CASGLGPGTGTTWGTDTQYF	TGTGCTAGTGGTTTGGGACCCGGGACAGGGACTACATGGGGCACAGATACGCAGTATTTT
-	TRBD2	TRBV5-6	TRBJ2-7	CASSPTTSEAGGMWEQYF	TGTGCCAGCAGCCCGACTACCTCGGAGGCGGGGGGAATGTGGGAGCAGTACTTC
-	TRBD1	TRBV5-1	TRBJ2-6	CASSPTGAGANVLTF	TGCGCCAGCAGCCCAACAGGGGCTGGGGCCAACGTCCTGACTTTC
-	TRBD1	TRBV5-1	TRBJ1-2	CASQGRDSLKNGYTF	TGCGCCAGTCAGGGCCGGGACAGTCTTAAAAATGGCTACACCTTC
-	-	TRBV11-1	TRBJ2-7	CASSLIGQITYEQYF	TGTGCCAGCAGCCTGATTGGACAGATAACCTACGAGCAGTACTTC
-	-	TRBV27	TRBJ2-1	CASSLSGTYQHEQFF	TGTGCCAGCAGTTTGTCCGGGACTTACCAGCATGAGCAGTTCTTC
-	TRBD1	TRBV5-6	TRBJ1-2	CASSLKWTGDNGYTF	TGTGCCAGCAGCTTGAAGTGGACAGGAGACAATGGCTACACCTTC
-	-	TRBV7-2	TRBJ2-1	CASSLGRREFF	TGTGCCAGCAGCTTAGGACGGAGGGAGTTCTTC
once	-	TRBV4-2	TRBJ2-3	CASSRRDGADTDTQYF	TGTGCCAGCAGCCGGCGGGACGGAGCTGACACAGATACGCAGTATTTT
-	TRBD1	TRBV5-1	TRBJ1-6	CASSLAASDRGLSPLHF	TGCGCCAGCAGCTTGGCCGCCTCGGACAGGGGGCTTTCACCCCTCCACTTT
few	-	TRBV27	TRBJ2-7	CASSLGLDTTYEQYF	TGTGCCAGCAGTTTAGGTTTGGACACAACCTACGAGCAGTACTTC
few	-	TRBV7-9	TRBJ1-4	CASPGGGRNEKLFF	TGTGCCAGCCCCGGCGGGGGGCGGAACGAAAAACTGTTTTTT
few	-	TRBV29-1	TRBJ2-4	CSVEQGYIQYF	TGCAGCGTGGAGCAGGGCTACATTCAGTACTTC
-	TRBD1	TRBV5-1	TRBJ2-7	CASSFQGAVNEQYF	TGCGCCAGCAGCTTTCAGGGGGCGGTAAACGAGCAGTACTTC
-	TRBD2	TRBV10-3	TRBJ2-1	CAISEMNGGDEQFF	TGTGCCATCAGTGAGATGAACGGGGGGGATGAGCAGTTCTTC
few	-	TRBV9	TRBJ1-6	CASSAERGSPLHF	TGTGCCAGCAGCGCCGAGAGAGGTTCACCCCTCCACTTT
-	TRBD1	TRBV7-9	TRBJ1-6	CASSMGQGGGNSPLHF	TGTGCCAGCAGCATGGGACAGGGAGGAGGAAATTCACCCCTCCACTTT
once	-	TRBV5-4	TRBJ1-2	CASTLLGGRYYTF	TGTGCCAGCACCCTTTTGGGGGGGAGGTACTACACCTTC
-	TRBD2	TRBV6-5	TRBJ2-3	CASSLSGASTDTQYF	TGTGCCAGCAGCCTCAGCGGGGCCAGCACAGATACGCAGTATTTT
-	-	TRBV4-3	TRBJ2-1	CASSPSGGLYNEQFF	TGCGCCAGCAGCCCATCAGGGGGGCTATACAATGAGCAGTTCTTC
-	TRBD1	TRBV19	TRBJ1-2	CATTDRVHGYTF	TGTGCCACCACAGACAGGGTCCATGGCTACACCTTC
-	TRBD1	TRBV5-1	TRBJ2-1	CASSWGRQGYVYNEQFF	TGCGCCAGCAGCTGGGGACGACAGGGGTATGTGTACAATGAGCAGTTCTTC
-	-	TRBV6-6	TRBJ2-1	CASSYSGGLYNEQFF	TGTGCCAGCAGTTACTCGGGGGGGCTCTACAATGAGCAGTTCTTC
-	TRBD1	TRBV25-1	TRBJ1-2	CASSGFSGTGGHGYTF	TGTGCCAGCAGTGGATTTTCCGGGACAGGGGGCCATGGCTACACCTTC
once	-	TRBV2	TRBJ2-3	CASQETDTQYF	TGTGCCAGCCAGGAAACAGATACGCAGTATTTT
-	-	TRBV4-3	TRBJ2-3	CASSQEYTDTQYF	TGCGCCAGCAGCCAAGAATACACGGATACGCAGTATTTT
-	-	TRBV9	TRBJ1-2	CASSKRGYGYTF	TGTGCCAGCAGCAAACGGGGCTATGGCTACACCTTC
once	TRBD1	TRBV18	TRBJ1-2	CASSRRTGGKGNGYTF	TGTGCCAGCTCCCGCCGGACAGGGGGCAAAGGGAATGGCTACACCTTC
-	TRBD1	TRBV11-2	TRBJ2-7	CASSLRQGPYEQYF	TGTGCCAGCAGCCTTCGACAGGGCCCCTACGAGCAGTACTTC
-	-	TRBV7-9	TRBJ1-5	CSSSSSQGLKNQPQHF	TGTTCCAGCAGCTCTTCGCAGGGGCTTAAGAATCAGCCCCAGCATTTT
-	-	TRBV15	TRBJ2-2	CATSAGTFTGELFF	TGTGCCACCAGCGCAGGGACATTCACCGGGGAGCTGTTTTTT
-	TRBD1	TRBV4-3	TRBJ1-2	CASSHDRGSGYTF	TGCGCCAGCAGCCACGACAGGGGGAGCGGCTACACCTTC
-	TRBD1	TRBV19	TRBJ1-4	CASSRRQGPTNEKLFF	TGTGCCAGTAGTAGAAGACAGGGCCCCACTAATGAAAAACTGTTTTTT
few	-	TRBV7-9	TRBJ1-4	CASSLAGGEKLFF	TGTGCCAGCAGCTTAGCCGGGGGAGAAAAACTGTTTTTT
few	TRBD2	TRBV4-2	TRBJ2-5	CASSQASGGAQETQYF	TGTGCCAGCAGCCAGGCTAGCGGGGGGGCCCAAGAGACCCAGTACTTC
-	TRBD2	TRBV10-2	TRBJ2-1	CASSVVAGGNNEQFF	TGCGCCAGCAGTGTCGTGGCGGGGGGGAACAATGAGCAGTTCTTC
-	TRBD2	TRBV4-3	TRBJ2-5	CASSRLAGPQETQYF	TGCGCCAGCAGCCGACTAGCGGGGCCCCAAGAGACCCAGTACTTC
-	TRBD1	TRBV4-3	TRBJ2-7	CASSQTQGATYEQYF	TGCGCCAGCAGCCAGACACAGGGGGCCACCTACGAGCAGTACTTC
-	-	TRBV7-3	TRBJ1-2	CASSLMSPSHGYTF	TGTGCCAGCAGCTTAATGAGTCCTAGTCATGGCTACACCTTC
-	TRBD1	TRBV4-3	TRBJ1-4	CASTLTRDRTEKLFF	TGCGCCAGCACCCTGACCCGGGACAGGACTGAAAAACTGTTTTTT
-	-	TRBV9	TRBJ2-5	CASSPQPGREETQYF	TGTGCCAGCAGCCCCCAGCCGGGTAGGGAGGAGACCCAGTACTTC
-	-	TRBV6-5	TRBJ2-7	CASSYSGRAYEQYF	TGTGCCAGCAGTTACTCAGGCAGGGCCTACGAGCAGTACTTC
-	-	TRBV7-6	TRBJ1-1	CARPRGHSNTEAFF	TGTGCCAGACCTAGGGGCCATTCAAACACTGAAGCTTTCTTT
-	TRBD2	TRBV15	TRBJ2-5	CATSQLAWGETQYF	TGTGCCACCAGCCAACTAGCGTGGGGAGAGACCCAGTACTTC
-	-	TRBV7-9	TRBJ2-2	CASSQGPGELFF	TGTGCCAGCAGCCAGGGGCCCGGGGAGCTGTTTTTT
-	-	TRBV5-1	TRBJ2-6	CASSLLNRPQISGANVLTF	TGCGCCAGCAGCTTGCTGAACAGGCCTCAAATCTCTGGGGCCAACGTCCTGACTTTC